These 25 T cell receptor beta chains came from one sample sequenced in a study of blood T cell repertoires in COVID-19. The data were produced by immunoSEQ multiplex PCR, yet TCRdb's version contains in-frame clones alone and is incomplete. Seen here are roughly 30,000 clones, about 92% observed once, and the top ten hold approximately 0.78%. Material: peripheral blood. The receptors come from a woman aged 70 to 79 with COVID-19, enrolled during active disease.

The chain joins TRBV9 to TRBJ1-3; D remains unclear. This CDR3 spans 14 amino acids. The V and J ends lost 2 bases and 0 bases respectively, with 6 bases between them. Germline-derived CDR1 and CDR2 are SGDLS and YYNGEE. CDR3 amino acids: CASSVGNSGNTIYF. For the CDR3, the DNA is TGTGCCAGCAGCGTGGGCAACTCTGGAAACACCATATATTTT.

CDR3 DNA sequence: TGTGCCAGTAGTATACATCGGAGCTCCTATAATTCACCCCTCCACTTT. Residues: CASSIHRSSYNSPLHF. V and J are TRBV19 and TRBJ1-6; D not resolved. This CDR3 has 16 amino acids. V lost 2 bases to trimming and J lost 0 bases, with 8 bases between them. Germline V gene data show CDR1 as LNHDA and CDR2 as SQIVND (reference sequence).

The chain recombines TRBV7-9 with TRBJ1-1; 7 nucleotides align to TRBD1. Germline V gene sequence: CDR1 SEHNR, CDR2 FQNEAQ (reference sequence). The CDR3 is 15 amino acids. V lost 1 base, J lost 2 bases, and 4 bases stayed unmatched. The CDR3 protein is CASSLVGQLNTEAFF. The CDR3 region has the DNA TGTGCCAGCAGCTTAGTGGGACAGCTAAACACTGAAGCTTTCTTT.

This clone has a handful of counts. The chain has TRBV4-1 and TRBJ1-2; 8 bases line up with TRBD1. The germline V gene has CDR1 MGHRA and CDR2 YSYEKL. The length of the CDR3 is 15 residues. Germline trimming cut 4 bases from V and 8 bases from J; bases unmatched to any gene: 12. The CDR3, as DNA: TGCGCCAGCAGCCTACAGGGACAGGCTTCTAGGGGCTACACCTTC. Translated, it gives CASSLQGQASRGYTF.

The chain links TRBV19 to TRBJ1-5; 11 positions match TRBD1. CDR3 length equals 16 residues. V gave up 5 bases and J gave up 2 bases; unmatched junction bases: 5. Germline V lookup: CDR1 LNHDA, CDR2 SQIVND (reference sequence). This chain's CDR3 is CASSPLGQGGNQPQHF. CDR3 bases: TGTGCCAGTAGTCCCCTGGGACAGGGGGGCAATCAGCCCCAGCATTTT.

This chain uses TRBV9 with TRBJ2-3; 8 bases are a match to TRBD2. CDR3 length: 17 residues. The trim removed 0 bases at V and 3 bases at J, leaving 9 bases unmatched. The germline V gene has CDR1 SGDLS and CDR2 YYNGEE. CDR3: CASSVVPAGARTDTQYF. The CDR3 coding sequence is TGTGCCAGCAGCGTAGTTCCAGCGGGAGCGAGGACAGATACGCAGTATTTT. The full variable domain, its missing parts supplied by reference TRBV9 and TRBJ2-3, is DSGVTQTPKHLITATGQRVTLRCSPRSGDLSVYWYQQSLDQGLQFLIQYYNGEERAKGNILERFSAQQFPDLHSELNLSSLELGDSALYFCASSVVPAGARTDTQYFGPGTRLTVL.

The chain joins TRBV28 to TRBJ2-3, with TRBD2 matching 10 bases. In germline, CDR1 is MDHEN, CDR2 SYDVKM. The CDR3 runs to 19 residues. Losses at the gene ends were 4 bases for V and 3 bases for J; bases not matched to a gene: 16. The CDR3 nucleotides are TGTGCCAGCAGTTCTAAGCTCAGCGGGAGGGAGACCCGGACAGATACGCAGTATTTT. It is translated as CASSSKLSGRETRTDTQYF.

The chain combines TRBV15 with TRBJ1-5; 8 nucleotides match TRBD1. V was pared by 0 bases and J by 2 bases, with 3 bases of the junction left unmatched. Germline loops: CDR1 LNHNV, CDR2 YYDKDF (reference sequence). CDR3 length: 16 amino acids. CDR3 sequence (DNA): TGTGCCACCAGCAGAGATCAGACAGGGGGCAATCAGCCCCAGCATTTT. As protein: CATSRDQTGGNQPQHF.

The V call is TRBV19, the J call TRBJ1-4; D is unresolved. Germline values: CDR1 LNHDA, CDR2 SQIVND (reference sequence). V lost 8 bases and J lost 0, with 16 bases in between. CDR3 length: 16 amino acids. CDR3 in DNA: TGTGCCAGTCGGTCACAGTCAGTGGCAACTAATGAAAAACTGTTTTTT. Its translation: CASRSQSVATNEKLFF.

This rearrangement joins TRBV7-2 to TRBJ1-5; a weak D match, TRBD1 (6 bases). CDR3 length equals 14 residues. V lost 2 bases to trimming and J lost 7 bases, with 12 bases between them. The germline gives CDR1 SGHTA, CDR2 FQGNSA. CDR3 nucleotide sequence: TGTGCCAGCAGCTTAAGGTCAGACAGGCAGCCCCAGCATTTT. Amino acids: CASSLRSDRQPQHF.

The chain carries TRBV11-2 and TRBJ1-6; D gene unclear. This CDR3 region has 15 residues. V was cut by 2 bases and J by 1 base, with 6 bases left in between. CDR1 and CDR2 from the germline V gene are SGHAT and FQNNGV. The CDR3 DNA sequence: TGTGCCAGCAGCTTACGGGGATCCTATAATTCACCCCTCCACTTT. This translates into CASSLRGSYNSPLHF.

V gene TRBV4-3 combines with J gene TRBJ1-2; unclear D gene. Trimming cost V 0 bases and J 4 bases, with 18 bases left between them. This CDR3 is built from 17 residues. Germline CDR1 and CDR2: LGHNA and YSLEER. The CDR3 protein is CASSQDELSSAVYGYTF. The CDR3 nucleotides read TGCGCCAGCAGCCAAGATGAGTTGTCCTCGGCGGTCTATGGCTACACCTTC.

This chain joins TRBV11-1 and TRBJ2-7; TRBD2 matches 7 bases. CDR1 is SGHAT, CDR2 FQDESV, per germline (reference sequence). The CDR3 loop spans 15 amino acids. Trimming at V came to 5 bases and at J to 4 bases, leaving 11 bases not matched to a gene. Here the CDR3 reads CASSPEGGVKYEQYF. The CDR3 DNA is TGTGCCAGCAGCCCAGAGGGAGGGGTGAAGTACGAGCAGTACTTC.

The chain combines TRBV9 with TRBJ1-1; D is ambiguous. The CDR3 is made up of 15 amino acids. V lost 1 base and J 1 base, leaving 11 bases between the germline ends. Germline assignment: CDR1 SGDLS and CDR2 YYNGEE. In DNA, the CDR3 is TGTGCCAGCAGCGTATTTAGCAGTCCGAACACTGAAGCTTTCTTT. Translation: CASSVFSSPNTEAFF.

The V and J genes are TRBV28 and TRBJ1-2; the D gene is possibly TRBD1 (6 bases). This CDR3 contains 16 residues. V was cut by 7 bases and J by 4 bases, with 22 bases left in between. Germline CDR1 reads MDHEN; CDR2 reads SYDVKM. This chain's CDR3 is CASTNGGGQEIYGYTF. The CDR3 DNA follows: TGTGCCAGCACCAACGGGGGGGGGCAGGAGATCTATGGCTACACCTTC.

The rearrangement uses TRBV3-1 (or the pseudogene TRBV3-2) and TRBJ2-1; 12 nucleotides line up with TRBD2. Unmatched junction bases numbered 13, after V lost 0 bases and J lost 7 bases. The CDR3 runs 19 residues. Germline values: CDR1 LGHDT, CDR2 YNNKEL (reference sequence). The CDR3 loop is CASSQEGLTSGSPGNEQFF. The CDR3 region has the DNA TGTGCCAGCAGCCAAGAGGGGCTGACTAGCGGGAGCCCTGGGAATGAGCAGTTCTTC.

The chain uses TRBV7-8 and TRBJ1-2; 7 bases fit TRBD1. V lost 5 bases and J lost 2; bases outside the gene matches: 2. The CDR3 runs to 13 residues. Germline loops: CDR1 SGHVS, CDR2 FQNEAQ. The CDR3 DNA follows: TGTGCCAGCAGCAGGGGGCTGAACTATGGCTACACCTTC. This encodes CASSRGLNYGYTF.

The CDR3 coding sequence is TGTGCCAGCCGGGAGGCGGGAAGAGCCTACTACGAGCAGTACTTC. Amino acids: CASREAGRAYYEQYF. The chain combines TRBV27 with TRBJ2-7; 7 bases match TRBD2. V was pared by 8 bases and J by 3 bases, with 13 bases of the junction left unmatched. The CDR3 runs to 15 residues. Germline CDR1 and CDR2: MNHEY and SMNVEV (reference sequence).

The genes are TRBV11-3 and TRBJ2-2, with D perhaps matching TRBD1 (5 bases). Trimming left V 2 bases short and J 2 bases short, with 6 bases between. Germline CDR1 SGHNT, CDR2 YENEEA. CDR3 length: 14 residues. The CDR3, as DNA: TGTGCCAGCAGCTTAAGGGGAAACACCGGGGAGCTGTTTTTT. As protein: CASSLRGNTGELFF.

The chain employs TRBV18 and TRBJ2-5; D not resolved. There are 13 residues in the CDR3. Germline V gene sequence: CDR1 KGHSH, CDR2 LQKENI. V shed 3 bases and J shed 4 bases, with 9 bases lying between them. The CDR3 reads CASSPTNGETQYF. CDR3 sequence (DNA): TGTGCCAGCTCACCGACAAACGGAGAGACCCAGTACTTC.

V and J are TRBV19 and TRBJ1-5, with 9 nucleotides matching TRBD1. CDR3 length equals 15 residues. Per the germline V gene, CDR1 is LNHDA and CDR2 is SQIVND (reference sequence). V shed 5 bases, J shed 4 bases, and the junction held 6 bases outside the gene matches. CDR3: CASSLLGTGNQPQHF. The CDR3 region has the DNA TGTGCCAGTAGTCTACTCGGGACAGGGAATCAGCCCCAGCATTTT.

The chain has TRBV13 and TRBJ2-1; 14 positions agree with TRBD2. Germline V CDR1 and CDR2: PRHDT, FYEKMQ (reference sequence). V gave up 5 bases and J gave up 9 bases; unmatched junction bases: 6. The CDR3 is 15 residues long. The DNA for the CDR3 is TGTGCCAGCAGCCGCTCCGGACTAGCGGGAGGTGAGCAGTTCTTC. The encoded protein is CASSRSGLAGGEQFF.

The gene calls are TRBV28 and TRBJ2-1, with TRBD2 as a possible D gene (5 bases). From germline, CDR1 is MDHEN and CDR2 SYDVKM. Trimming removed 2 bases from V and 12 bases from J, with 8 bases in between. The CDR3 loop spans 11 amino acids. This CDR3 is CASSLGLGQFF. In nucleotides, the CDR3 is TGTGCCAGCAGTTTAGGACTCGGGCAGTTCTTC.

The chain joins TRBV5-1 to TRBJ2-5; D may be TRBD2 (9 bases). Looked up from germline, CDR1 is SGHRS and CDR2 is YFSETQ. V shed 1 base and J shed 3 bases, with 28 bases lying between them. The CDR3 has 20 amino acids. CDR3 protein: CASSLRRGLMTSGGKETQYF. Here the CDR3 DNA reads TGCGCCAGCAGCTTGCGCAGGGGGCTAATGACTAGCGGAGGCAAAGAGACCCAGTACTTC.

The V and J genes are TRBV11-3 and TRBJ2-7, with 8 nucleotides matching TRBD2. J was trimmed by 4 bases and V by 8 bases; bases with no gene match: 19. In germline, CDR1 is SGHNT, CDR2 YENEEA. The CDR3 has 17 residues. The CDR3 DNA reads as TGTGCCAGCCGCCCGGGACTAGTTGGAACTTTCTCATACGAGCAGTACTTC. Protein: CASRPGLVGTFSYEQYF.